Described below is a single T cell receptor (beta chain) sequence and its context. The record originates from a study of cytomegalovirus exposure and HLA in healthy donors. The CDR3 is made up of 15 amino acids. Trimming removed 4 bases at V and 3 bases at J, with 15 bases between. CDR1 and CDR2 from the germline V gene are SSHAT and FNYEAQ (reference sequence). The PCR made use of 60 Vbeta and 13 Jbeta primers. Sequencing used immunoSEQ multiplex PCR; TCRdb keeps in-frame clones, though not all of them. The table shows about 97,000 clones, with around 60% occurring only once. J is TRBJ2-5 and V is TRBV7-7, with D perhaps matching TRBD2 (7 bases). This clonotype was sampled from a human donor in good health. The source material was PBMCs. The CDR3 here is CASSSWGAGEETQYF. The CDR3 DNA is TGTGCCAGCAGCTCCTGGGGGGCGGGAGAAGAGACCCAGTACTTC.